The clone carrying this T cell receptor (beta chain) has just a few counts. Its antigen is unknown. This may arise from a read error, as a much more abundant clone is one base away. Since the CDR3 does not end with the conserved phenylalanine or tryptophan, this likely comes from a read error. Unsorted bulk tissue (roughly 17-34 mg) underwent RNA and DNA co-extraction. The patients presented with primary liver carcinoma, which was managed through surgical resection. Patients were chronically HBV-infected and treatment-naive. TCR beta cDNA was prepared out of 450 to 500 ng total RNA by means of a constant-region primer. Three rounds of nested multiplex PCR with slightly modified ARM-PCR produced TCR beta libraries. For approximately 9 cycles apiece, the opening two PCR rounds ran with TRBV1-TRBV30 forward primers and a C-beta reverse primer. TCRdb called the multiplex PCR reads again in MiXCR, with one record for every CDR3 protein. This table holds around 81,000 distinct CDR3 sequences, over 70% found once.

The CDR3 runs to 16 residues. Germline lookup yields CDR1 SGHDN and CDR2 FVKESK. V trimming: 3 bases; J trimming: 0 bases; junction bases outside the gene matches: 6. These data belong to a study of tumor-infiltrating lymphocytes in primary liver carcinoma. Study at large: Stage T1-T3 N0M0 tumors measured roughly 4.2 to 10 cm at most.

General study findings and limits: Merely about 7.5-24% of top clones occurred in all five tumor regions.

Sequenced sample: liver tumor tissue from sampling region 4. The sample's subset: tumor region T4, right-lateral pole. The V gene is TRBV14, the J gene TRBJ2-3, with 7 bases matching TRBD1. This receptor was taken from a woman aged 55 to 70 with primary liver carcinoma and hepatitis B virus infection. The CDR3 protein is CASSHNRGRSTDTQYL. CDR3 coding DNA: TGTGCCAGCAGCCATAACAGGGGAAGGAGCACAGATACGCAGTATCTT.